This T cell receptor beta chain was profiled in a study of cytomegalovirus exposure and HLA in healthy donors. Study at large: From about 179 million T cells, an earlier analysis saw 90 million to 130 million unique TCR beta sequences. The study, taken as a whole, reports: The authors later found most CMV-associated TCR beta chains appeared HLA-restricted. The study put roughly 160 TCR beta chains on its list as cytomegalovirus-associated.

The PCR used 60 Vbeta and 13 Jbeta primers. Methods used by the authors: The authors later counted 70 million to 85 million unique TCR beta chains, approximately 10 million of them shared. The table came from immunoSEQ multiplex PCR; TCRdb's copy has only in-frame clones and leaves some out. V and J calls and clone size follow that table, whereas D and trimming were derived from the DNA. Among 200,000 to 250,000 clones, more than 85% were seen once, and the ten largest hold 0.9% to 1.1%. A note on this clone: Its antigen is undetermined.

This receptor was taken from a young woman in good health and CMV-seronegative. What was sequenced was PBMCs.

CDR3 amino acids: CASSQVVLAGTYEQYF. In nucleotides, the CDR3 is TGCGCCAGCAGCCAAGTCGTACTAGCGGGGACCTACGAGCAGTACTTC. The chain uses TRBV4-1 and TRBJ2-7; 10 positions agree with TRBD2. The V gene end was trimmed by 1 base and the J gene end by 2 bases; junction bases not matched to a gene: 5. This CDR3 has 16 residues. Germline V gene data show CDR1 as MGHRA and CDR2 as YSYEKL.